What follows are 2 T cell receptor beta chains derived from one specimen sequenced in a study of blood T cell repertoires in COVID-19. The table came from immunoSEQ multiplex PCR; TCRdb's copy has only in-frame clones and leaves some out. The sample has approximately 300,000 clones; 89% are singletons. The specimen sequenced was peripheral blood. These receptors originate from a young man who had recovered from COVID-19.

This clone was found once. The chain combines TRBV4-3 with TRBJ2-3; perhaps TRBD1 as D (5 bases). The CDR3 extends over 17 amino acids. V gave up 1 base and J gave up 1 base, with 15 bases separating them. The germline gives CDR1 LGHNA, CDR2 YSLEER. CDR3 amino acids: CASSQANRLERTDTQYF. The CDR3 DNA reads as TGCGCCAGCAGCCAAGCGAACAGGCTAGAGCGCACAGATACGCAGTATTTT.

V usage is TRBV4-1 and J usage is TRBJ2-1; D is unresolved. The CDR3 has 12 amino acids. The V end lost 5 bases, the J end lost 7 bases, and 9 bases lay between the germline ends. CDR1 is MGHRA and CDR2 is YSYEKL in the germline V gene. The CDR3, as DNA: TGCGCCAGCAGCTCCTACGGGAATGAGCAGTTCTTC. The encoded protein is CASSSYGNEQFF.